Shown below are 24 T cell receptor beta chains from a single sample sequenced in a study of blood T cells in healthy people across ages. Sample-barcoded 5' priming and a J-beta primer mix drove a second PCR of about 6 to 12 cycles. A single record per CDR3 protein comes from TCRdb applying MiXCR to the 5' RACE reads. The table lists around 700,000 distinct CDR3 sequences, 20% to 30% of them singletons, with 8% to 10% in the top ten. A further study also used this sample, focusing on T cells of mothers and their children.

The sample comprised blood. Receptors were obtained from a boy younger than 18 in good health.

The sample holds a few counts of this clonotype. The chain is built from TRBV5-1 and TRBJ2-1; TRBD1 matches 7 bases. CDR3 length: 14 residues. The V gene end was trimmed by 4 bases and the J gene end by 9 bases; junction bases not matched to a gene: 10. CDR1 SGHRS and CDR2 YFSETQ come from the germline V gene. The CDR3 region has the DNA TGCGCCAGCAGCCGCGCCGGGACAGTTCTTGAGCAGTTCTTC. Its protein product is CASSRAGTVLEQFF.

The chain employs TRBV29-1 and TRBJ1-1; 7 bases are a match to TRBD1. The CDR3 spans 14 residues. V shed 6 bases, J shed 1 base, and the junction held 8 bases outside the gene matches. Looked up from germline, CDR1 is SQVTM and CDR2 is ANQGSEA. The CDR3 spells CSVATGAGNTEAFF. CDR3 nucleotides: TGCAGCGTAGCTACAGGGGCTGGGAACACTGAAGCTTTCTTT.

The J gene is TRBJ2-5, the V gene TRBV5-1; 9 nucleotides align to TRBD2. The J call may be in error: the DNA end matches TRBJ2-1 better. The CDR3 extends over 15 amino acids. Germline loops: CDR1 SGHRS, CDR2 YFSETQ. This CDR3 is CASSSSGGKHNEQFF. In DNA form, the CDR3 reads TGCGCCAGCAGCTCGAGCGGGGGGAAGCACAATGAGCAGTTCTTC.

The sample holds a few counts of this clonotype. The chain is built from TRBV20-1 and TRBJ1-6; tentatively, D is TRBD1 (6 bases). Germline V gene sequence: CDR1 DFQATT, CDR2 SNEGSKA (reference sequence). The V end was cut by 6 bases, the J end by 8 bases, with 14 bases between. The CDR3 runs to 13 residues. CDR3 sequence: CSALDSGDSPLHF. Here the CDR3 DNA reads TGCAGTGCCCTGGACAGTGGGGATTCACCCCTCCACTTT.

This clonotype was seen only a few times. CDR3 protein: CASSIGNQETQYF. The CDR3 nucleotides are TGTGCCAGTAGTATTGGGAATCAAGAGACCCAGTACTTC. V and J are TRBV19 and TRBJ2-5; D call uncertain. CDR1 LNHDA and CDR2 SQIVND come from the germline V gene (reference sequence). V dropped 3 bases and J dropped 2 bases, with 7 bases sitting between them. This CDR3 comprises 13 residues.

The CDR3 spells CASSSAPPWEQYF. CDR3 DNA sequence: TGTGCCAGCAGCTCGGCTCCACCGTGGGAGCAGTACTTC. This chain connects TRBV7-9 to TRBJ2-5; a weak D match, TRBD2 (5 bases). V was trimmed by 4 bases and J by 11 bases, leaving 17 bases between them. Germline assignment: CDR1 SEHNR and CDR2 FQNEAQ (reference sequence). This CDR3 has 13 residues. The full variable domain, completed using reference TRBV7-9 and TRBJ2-5, is DTGVSQNPRHKITKRGQNVTFRCDPISEHNRLYWYRQTLGQGPEFLTYFQNEAQLEKSRLLSDRFSAERPKGSFSTLEIQRTEQGDSAMYLCASSSAPPWEQYFGPGTRLLVL.

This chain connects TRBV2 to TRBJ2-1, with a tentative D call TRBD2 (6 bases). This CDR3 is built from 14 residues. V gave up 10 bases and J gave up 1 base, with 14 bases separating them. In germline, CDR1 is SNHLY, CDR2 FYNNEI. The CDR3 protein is CATNAGLSYNEQFF. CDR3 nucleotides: TGTGCCACCAACGCGGGACTTTCCTACAATGAGCAGTTCTTC.

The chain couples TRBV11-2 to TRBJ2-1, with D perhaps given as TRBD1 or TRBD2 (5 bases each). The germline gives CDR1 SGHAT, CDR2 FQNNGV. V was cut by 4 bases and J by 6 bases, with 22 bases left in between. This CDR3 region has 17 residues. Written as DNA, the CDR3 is TGTGCCAGCAGCTCCCTACGAGGGGCTAGATTGCCCAATGAGCAGTTCTTC. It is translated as CASSSLRGARLPNEQFF.

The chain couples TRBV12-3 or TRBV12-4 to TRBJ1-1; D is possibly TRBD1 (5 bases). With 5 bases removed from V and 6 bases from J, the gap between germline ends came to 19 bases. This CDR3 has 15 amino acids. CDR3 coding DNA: TGTGCCAGCAGTCCAGACCCGGGACCGAGCGCTGAAGCTTTCTTT. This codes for CASSPDPGPSAEAFF.

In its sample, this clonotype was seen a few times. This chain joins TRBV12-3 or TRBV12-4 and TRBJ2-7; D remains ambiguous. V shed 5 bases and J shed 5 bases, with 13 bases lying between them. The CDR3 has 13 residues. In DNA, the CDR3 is TGTGCCAGCAGTCTAGGCATAAAAGACGAGCAGTACTTC. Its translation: CASSLGIKDEQYF.

Written as DNA, the CDR3 is TGTGCCAGCAGCCAGGGGACTCCGGGGTACGAGCAGTACTTC. Protein product: CASSQGTPGYEQYF. The V gene is TRBV3-1, the J gene TRBJ2-7, with a tentative D call TRBD2 (6 bases). The CDR3 is 14 amino acids. V lost 3 bases, J lost 4 bases, and 13 bases lay in between. Germline values: CDR1 LGHDT, CDR2 YNNKEL (reference sequence).

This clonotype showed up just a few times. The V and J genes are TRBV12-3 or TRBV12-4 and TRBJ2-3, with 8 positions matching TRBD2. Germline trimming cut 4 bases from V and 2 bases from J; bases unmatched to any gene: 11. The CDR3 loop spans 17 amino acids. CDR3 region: CASSSSPGLADTDTQYF. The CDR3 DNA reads TGTGCCAGCAGTTCCAGCCCCGGACTAGCCGACACAGATACGCAGTATTTT.

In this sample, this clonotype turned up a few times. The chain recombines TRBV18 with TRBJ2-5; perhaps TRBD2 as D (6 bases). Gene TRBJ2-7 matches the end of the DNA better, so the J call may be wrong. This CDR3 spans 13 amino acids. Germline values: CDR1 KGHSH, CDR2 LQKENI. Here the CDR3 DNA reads TGTGCCAGCTCACCGCCTAGCGCCTACGAGCAGTACTTC. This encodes CASSPPSAYEQYF.

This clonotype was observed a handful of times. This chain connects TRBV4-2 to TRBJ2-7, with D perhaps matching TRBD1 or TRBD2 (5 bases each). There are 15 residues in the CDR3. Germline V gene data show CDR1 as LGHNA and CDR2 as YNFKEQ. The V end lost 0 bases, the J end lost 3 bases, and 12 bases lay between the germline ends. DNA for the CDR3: TGTGCCAGCAGCCAAGATCTAGAGGGGCGCTACGAGCAGTACTTC. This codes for CASSQDLEGRYEQYF.

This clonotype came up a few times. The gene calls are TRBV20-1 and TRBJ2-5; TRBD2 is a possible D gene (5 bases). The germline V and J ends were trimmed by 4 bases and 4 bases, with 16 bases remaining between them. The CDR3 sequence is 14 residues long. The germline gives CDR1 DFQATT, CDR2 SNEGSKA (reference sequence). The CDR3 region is CSAISLEAGETQYF. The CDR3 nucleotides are TGCAGTGCTATCTCCTTGGAGGCAGGAGAGACCCAGTACTTC.

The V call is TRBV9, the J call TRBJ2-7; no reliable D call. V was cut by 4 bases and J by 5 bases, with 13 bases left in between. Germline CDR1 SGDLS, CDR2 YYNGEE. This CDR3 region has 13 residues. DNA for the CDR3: TGTGCCAGCAGCCCGGACGACCTCCACGAGCAGTACTTC. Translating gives CASSPDDLHEQYF.

The CDR3 spells CASSLVGSETQYF. As DNA, the CDR3 is TGTGCCAGCAGCTTAGTAGGTAGCGAGACCCAGTACTTC. This rearrangement joins TRBV7-2 to TRBJ2-5; the D is unclear. The CDR3 covers 13 residues. The V gene lost 1 base and the J gene lost 5 bases, with 8 bases spanning the gap. CDR1 and CDR2 from the germline V gene are SGHTA and FQGNSA.

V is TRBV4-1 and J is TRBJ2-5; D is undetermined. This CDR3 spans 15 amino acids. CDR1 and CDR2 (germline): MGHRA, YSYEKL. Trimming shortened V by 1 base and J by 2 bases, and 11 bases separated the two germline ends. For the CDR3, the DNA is TGCGCCAGCAGCCAAGGCGGAGCCCTGCAAGAGACCCAGTACTTC. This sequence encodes CASSQGGALQETQYF.

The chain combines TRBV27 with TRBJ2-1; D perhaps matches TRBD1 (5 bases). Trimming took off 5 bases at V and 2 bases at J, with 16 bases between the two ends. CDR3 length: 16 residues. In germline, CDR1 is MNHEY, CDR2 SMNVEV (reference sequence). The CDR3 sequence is CASSPHQGETYNEQFF. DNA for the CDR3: TGTGCCAGCAGTCCTCACCAGGGTGAGACCTACAATGAGCAGTTCTTC.

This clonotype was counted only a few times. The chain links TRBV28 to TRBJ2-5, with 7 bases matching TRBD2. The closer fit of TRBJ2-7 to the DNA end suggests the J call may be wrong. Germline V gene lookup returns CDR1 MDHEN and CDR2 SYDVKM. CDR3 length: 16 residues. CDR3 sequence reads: CASSSPPSKRDYEQYF. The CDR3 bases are TGTGCCAGCAGTTCCCCCCCGTCTAAGCGGGACTACGAGCAGTACTTC.

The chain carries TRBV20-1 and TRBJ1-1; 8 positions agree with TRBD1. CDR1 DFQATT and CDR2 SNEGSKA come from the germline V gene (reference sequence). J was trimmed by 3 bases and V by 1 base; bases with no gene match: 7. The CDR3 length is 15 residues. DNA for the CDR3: TGCAGTGCTAGAGTTTTCGGGACAGGCGACACTGAAGCTTTCTTT. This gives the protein CSARVFGTGDTEAFF.

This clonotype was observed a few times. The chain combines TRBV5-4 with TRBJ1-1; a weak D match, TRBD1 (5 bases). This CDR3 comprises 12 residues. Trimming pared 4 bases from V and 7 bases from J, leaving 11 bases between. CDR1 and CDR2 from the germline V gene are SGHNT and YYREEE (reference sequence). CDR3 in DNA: TGTGCCAGCAGCAGTAGGGGTTTTGAAGCTTTCTTT. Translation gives CASSSRGFEAFF.

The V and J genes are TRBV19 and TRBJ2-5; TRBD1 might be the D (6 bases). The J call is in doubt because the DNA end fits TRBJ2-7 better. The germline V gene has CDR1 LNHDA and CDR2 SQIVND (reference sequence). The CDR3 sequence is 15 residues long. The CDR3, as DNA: TGTGCCAGTAGTATTACAGGGTCCAGCTCCTACGAGCAGTACTTC. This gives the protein CASSITGSSSYEQYF.

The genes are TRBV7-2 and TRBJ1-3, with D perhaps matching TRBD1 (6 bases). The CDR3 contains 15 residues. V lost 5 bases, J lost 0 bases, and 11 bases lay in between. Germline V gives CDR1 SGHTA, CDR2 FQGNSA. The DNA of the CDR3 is TGTGCCAGCAGCCCGGGACACAGCTCTGGAAACACCATATATTTT. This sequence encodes CASSPGHSSGNTIYF. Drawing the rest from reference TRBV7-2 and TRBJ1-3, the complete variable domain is GAGVSQSPSNKVTEKGKDVELRCDPISGHTALYWYRQSLGQGLEFLIYFQGNSAPDKSGLPSDRFSAERTGGSVSTLTIQRTQQEDSAVYLCASSPGHSSGNTIYFGEGSWLTVV.